These T cell receptor beta chains were read from a single sample in a study of shared clonotypes between healthy human individuals. The protocol was immunoSEQ multiplex PCR, while the TCRdb copy is restricted to in-frame clones and leaves out a portion. The sample yields about 2 million clones, 95% seen once. Sequenced material: naive CD4+ T cells sorted from blood. These receptors came from a man younger than 30 in good health. The CDR3 runs from the conserved cysteine through the conserved F or W. The D gene is left open where the match is weak. Clone size is shown for a subset of rows, as once, few, many or a class of expanded clone.

clone size	D gene	V gene	J gene	CDR3 protein	CDR3 DNA
few	TRBD1	TRBV19	TRBJ1-2	CASLGQGRYGYTF	TGTGCCTCCCTGGGACAGGGGAGATATGGCTACACCTTC
once	TRBD1	TRBV6-1	TRBJ1-1	CAIAGQLNTEAFF	TGTGCCATCGCGGGACAGCTGAACACTGAAGCTTTCTTT
-	TRBD1	TRBV28	TRBJ2-7	CASTLSQQGGTEQYF	TGTGCCAGCACCTTATCTCAACAGGGGGGTACCGAGCAGTACTTC
-	TRBD1	TRBV7-2	TRBJ2-7	CASSLDRTPTYEQYF	TGTGCCAGCAGCTTGGACAGGACCCCCACCTACGAGCAGTACTTC
-	-	TRBV5-1	TRBJ1-1	CASSSGAGNLNTEAFF	TGCGCCAGCAGCTCAGGGGCAGGGAACTTGAACACTGAAGCTTTCTTT
-	TRBD1	TRBV6-1	TRBJ2-7	CATTDRGPTYEQYF	TGTGCCACCACGGACAGGGGGCCCACCTACGAGCAGTACTTC
-	TRBD1	TRBV4-3	TRBJ1-2	CASSPSKGTVTYGYTF	TGCGCCAGCAGCCCCTCAAAAGGGACAGTCACCTATGGCTACACCTTC
-	TRBD1	TRBV9	TRBJ1-2	CASSERQGISSGYTF	TGTGCCAGCAGCGAGCGACAGGGTATATCGAGTGGCTACACCTTC
-	-	TRBV5-1	TRBJ2-3	CASSLDGLVTSTDTQYF	TGCGCCAGCAGCTTGGATGGCTTAGTAACCAGCACAGATACGCAGTATTTT
once	TRBD2	TRBV5-1	TRBJ2-1	CASSLRLAAYNEQFF	TGCGCCAGCAGCTTACGACTAGCGGCCTACAATGAGCAGTTCTTC
-	TRBD1	TRBV7-6	TRBJ2-3	CASSSPPGTGFADTQYF	TGTGCCAGCAGCTCCCCCCCCGGGACAGGGTTCGCAGATACGCAGTATTTT
-	-	TRBV5-1	TRBJ2-7	CASSFADSPYEQYF	TGCGCCAGCAGCTTCGCGGACAGCCCCTACGAGCAGTACTTC
-	TRBD1	TRBV7-9	TRBJ2-7	CASSRTDRGKAYEQYF	TGTGCCAGCAGCCGGACGGACAGGGGAAAGGCCTACGAGCAGTACTTC
-	-	TRBV7-9	TRBJ1-6	CASSLRDGPNSPLHF	TGTGCCAGCAGTCTCCGGGACGGCCCTAATTCACCCCTCCACTTT
-	-	TRBV19	TRBJ1-6	CASSTKVGPLHF	TGTGCCAGTAGTACCAAAGTGGGACCCCTCCACTTT
few	-	TRBV30	TRBJ1-5	CAWSENSNQPQHF	TGTGCCTGGAGCGAGAATAGCAATCAGCCCCAGCATTTT
-	TRBD1	TRBV15	TRBJ2-6	CATSRTDRDFSGANVLTF	TGTGCCACCAGCAGAACGGACAGGGACTTCTCTGGGGCCAACGTCCTGACTTTC
-	TRBD2	TRBV9	TRBJ2-2	CASSIGLAGSTGELFF	TGTGCCAGCAGCATTGGACTAGCGGGAAGCACCGGGGAGCTGTTTTTT
once	TRBD1	TRBV5-1	TRBJ1-3	CASSLGQGVNTIYF	TGCGCCAGCAGCCTAGGACAGGGGGTAAACACCATATATTTT
-	TRBD1	TRBV30	TRBJ2-3	CAWSWGQGTDTQYF	TGTGCCTGGAGTTGGGGACAGGGCACAGATACGCAGTATTTT
-	TRBD2	TRBV7-9	TRBJ2-2	CASSLAAGTSGSKTGELFF	TGTGCCAGCAGCTTAGCCGCCGGGACTAGCGGGAGCAAAACCGGGGAGCTGTTTTTT
-	-	TRBV13	TRBJ2-3	CAINRVVQYF	TGTGCCATAAACAGGGTCGTGCAGTATTTT
-	-	TRBV29-1	TRBJ1-2	CRVHKIFGKRGYGYTF	TGCCGAGTTCACAAAATTTTTGGGAAGCGAGGCTATGGCTACACCTTC
-	-	TRBV30	TRBJ2-7	CAWSQGATYEQYF	TGTGCCTGGAGTCAAGGGGCCACCTACGAGCAGTACTTC
-	TRBD1	TRBV7-2	TRBJ1-6	CASSLGTGKAQPPLHF	TGTGCCAGCAGCTTAGGGACAGGGAAGGCCCAGCCACCCCTCCACTTT
-	-	TRBV7-9	TRBJ1-3	CASSLGSGNTIYF	TGTGCCAGCAGCTTAGGATCTGGAAACACCATATATTTT
-	-	TRBV2	TRBJ1-3	CASSEHSGNTIYF	TGTGCCAGCAGTGAACATTCTGGAAACACCATATATTTT
-	TRBD1	TRBV7-9	TRBJ1-1	CASSFQGADEAFF	TGTGCCAGCAGCTTCCAGGGGGCGGATGAAGCTTTCTTT
-	TRBD1	TRBV4-3	TRBJ1-2	CASSQVMWTGGEGGYTF	TGCGCCAGCAGCCAAGTTATGTGGACAGGGGGCGAAGGGGGCTACACCTTC
-	TRBD1	TRBV5-1	TRBJ1-3	CASTLGQGGYSGNTIYF	TGCGCCAGCACTCTCGGACAGGGAGGCTATTCTGGAAACACCATATATTTT